A selection of T cell receptor beta chains follows, all from one sample in a study of OX40 agonist ivuxolimab in advanced cancers. The data were produced by immunoSEQ multiplex PCR, yet TCRdb's version contains in-frame clones alone and is incomplete. This sample yields some 37,000 clones, of which 88% are seen a single time; about 4.3% belongs to the top ten. The material was CD4+ or CD8+ T cells sorted from blood, obtained in a trial of the OX40 agonist ivuxolimab. Source of these receptors: an adult with an advanced solid tumor such as melanoma, head and neck, liver or kidney cancer. The CDR3 runs from the conserved cysteine through the conserved F or W. D genes are given only for firm matches. A clone size is listed for some rows: how often the clone was seen (once, few, many), or a class if it is expanded.

D gene: TRBD1; clone size: -; V gene: TRBV4-1; J gene: TRBJ2-3; CDR3 length: 15; CDR3 DNA: TGCGCCAGCAGCCAATACAGGGGACGCACAGATACGCAGTATTTT; CDR3 protein: CASSQYRGRTDTQYF
D gene: TRBD2; clone size: -; V gene: TRBV7-9; J gene: TRBJ2-1; CDR3 length: 15; CDR3 DNA: TGTGCCAGCGGACTAACAGCGGGAATGGACAATGAGCAGTTCTTC; CDR3 protein: CASGLTAGMDNEQFF
D gene: TRBD2; clone size: -; V gene: TRBV7-8; J gene: TRBJ2-7; CDR3 length: 15; CDR3 DNA: TGTGCCAGCAGGCTAGCGGGAGGGCCAGGAAACGAGCAGTACTTC; CDR3 protein: CASRLAGGPGNEQYF
D gene: -; clone size: few; V gene: TRBV11-3; J gene: TRBJ1-1; CDR3 length: 14; CDR3 DNA: TGTGCCAGCAGCTTAGGACACGTGAACACTGAAGCTTTCTTT; CDR3 protein: CASSLGHVNTEAFF
D gene: -; clone size: few; V gene: TRBV5-1; J gene: TRBJ2-3; CDR3 length: 14; CDR3 DNA: TGCGCCAGCAGCTTCCAGTCAAGCACAGATACGCAGTATTTT; CDR3 protein: CASSFQSSTDTQYF
D gene: -; clone size: once; V gene: TRBV19; J gene: TRBJ2-1; CDR3 length: 16; CDR3 DNA: TGTGCCAGTAGTATTTCCAGCGGAAGCTCCTACAATGAGCAGTTCTTC; CDR3 protein: CASSISSGSSYNEQFF
D gene: -; clone size: -; V gene: TRBV2; J gene: TRBJ2-4; CDR3 length: 15; CDR3 DNA: TGTGCCAGCAGGAGAGATATGCTAGCCAAAAACATTCAGTACTTC; CDR3 protein: CASRRDMLAKNIQYF
D gene: -; clone size: -; V gene: TRBV7-9; J gene: TRBJ2-1; CDR3 length: 14; CDR3 DNA: TGTGCCAGCAGCTTAGAGCCCGGTCTCAATGAGCAGTTCTTC; CDR3 protein: CASSLEPGLNEQFF
D gene: -; clone size: once; V gene: TRBV7-8; J gene: TRBJ1-5; CDR3 length: 17; CDR3 DNA: TGTGCCAGCAGCTTAGAAGTAGGCCTTTATAGCAATCAGCCCCAGCATTTT; CDR3 protein: CASSLEVGLYSNQPQHF
D gene: -; clone size: -; V gene: TRBV7-2; J gene: TRBJ1-3; CDR3 length: 16; CDR3 DNA: TGTGCCAGCAGCTTAGAGTATACGGGCTCTGGAAACACCATATATTTT; CDR3 protein: CASSLEYTGSGNTIYF
D gene: -; clone size: -; V gene: TRBV5-4; J gene: TRBJ1-2; CDR3 length: 15; CDR3 DNA: TGTGCCAGCAGTCTAGATCTCAAGGGGCCCTATGGCTACACCTTC; CDR3 protein: CASSLDLKGPYGYTF
D gene: -; clone size: -; V gene: TRBV18; J gene: TRBJ2-3; CDR3 length: 15; CDR3 DNA: TGTGCCAGCTCACCACGGTCCGGGGAGGCAGATACGCAGTATTTT; CDR3 protein: CASSPRSGEADTQYF
D gene: -; clone size: -; V gene: TRBV11-2; J gene: TRBJ1-1; CDR3 length: 16; CDR3 DNA: TGTGCCAGCAGCCAACGACGTCCGAACAGCCGGGGTGTCGCTTTCTTT; CDR3 protein: CASSQRRPNSRGVAFF
D gene: -; clone size: -; V gene: TRBV11-1; J gene: TRBJ2-1; CDR3 length: 19; CDR3 DNA: TGTGCCAGCAGCTTGATTTCTCGGGACACCCTGAGCTCCTACAATGAGCAGTTCTTC; CDR3 protein: CASSLISRDTLSSYNEQFF